This T cell receptor beta chain was sequenced for a study of cytomegalovirus exposure and HLA in healthy donors. Nominally healthy donors were sampled, though unrecorded immune exposures were likely. CDR3 length: 15 residues. V was clipped by 1 base and J by 2 bases; unmatched bases: 5. From germline, CDR1 is WSHSY and CDR2 SAAADI. Worth noting for this clone: Its antigen remains unknown.

The PCR contained 60 Vbeta and 13 Jbeta primers. Sequencing was performed with immunoSEQ multiplex PCR; in TCRdb, only in-frame clones are kept and a portion is missing. The table records approximately 110,000 clones, just over 75% of them present only once. Study-level results: In a later analysis, DRB1 alleles had the most associated TCRs; HLA-C alleles the fewest. The authors confirmed in vitro that three CMV-associated chains were specific for CMV antigens. An analysis done earlier found most TCR beta V segments productive about 90% or about 30% of the time.

Sequenced sample: PBMCs. The chain combines TRBV10-2 with TRBJ2-7; the match to TRBD2 covers 7 bases. The TCR comes from a man between 40 and 49 years old in good health and CMV-seropositive. The CDR3 nucleotides are TGCGCCAGCAGTGAGTACTCTAGCGGTACCTACGAGCAGTACTTC. Its protein product is CASSEYSSGTYEQYF.